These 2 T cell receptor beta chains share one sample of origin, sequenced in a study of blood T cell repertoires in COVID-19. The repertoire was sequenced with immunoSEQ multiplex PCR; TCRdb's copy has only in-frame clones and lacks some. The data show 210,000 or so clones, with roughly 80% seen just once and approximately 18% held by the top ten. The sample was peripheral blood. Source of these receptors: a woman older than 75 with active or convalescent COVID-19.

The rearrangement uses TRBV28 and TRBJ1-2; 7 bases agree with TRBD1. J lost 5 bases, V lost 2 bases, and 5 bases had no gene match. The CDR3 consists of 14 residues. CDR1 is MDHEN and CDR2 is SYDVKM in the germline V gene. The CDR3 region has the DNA TGTGCCAGCAGTTTAGAGGGGGCTATATATGGCTACACCTTC. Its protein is CASSLEGAIYGYTF.

In DNA, the CDR3 is TGTGCCAGCAGCGCCCGTGGGCAGGGTAATTCACCCCTCCACTTT. Amino acid sequence: CASSARGQGNSPLHF. The rearrangement links TRBV9 to TRBJ1-6; TRBD1 is a possible D gene (5 bases). Per the germline V gene, CDR1 is SGDLS and CDR2 is YYNGEE. The CDR3 length is 15 residues. Trimming took off 3 bases at V and 6 bases at J, with 13 bases between the two ends.